The present T cell receptor (beta chain) was sequenced within a study of CD8+ T cells in alopecia areata. Trimming cost V 1 base and J 7 bases; bases outside gene matches: 1. From germline, CDR1 is SGHTA and CDR2 FQGNSA. The CDR3 is made up of 14 amino acids. The sequencing template was cDNA reverse transcribed from extracted RNA. Sequencing was performed with immunoSEQ multiplex PCR; in TCRdb, only in-frame clones are kept and a portion is missing. The sample consists of some 130,000 clones, approximately 53% of them appearing once. The gene calls are TRBV7-2 and TRBJ2-4, with TRBD1 matching 10 bases. This clonotype originated in a human donor with alopecia areata. Sequencing used CD4+ T cells sorted from blood, obtained at week 0. The CDR3 coding sequence is TGTGCCAGCAGCTTAGAGGGACAGGGGAACATTCAGTACTTC. It yields the protein CASSLEGQGNIQYF.